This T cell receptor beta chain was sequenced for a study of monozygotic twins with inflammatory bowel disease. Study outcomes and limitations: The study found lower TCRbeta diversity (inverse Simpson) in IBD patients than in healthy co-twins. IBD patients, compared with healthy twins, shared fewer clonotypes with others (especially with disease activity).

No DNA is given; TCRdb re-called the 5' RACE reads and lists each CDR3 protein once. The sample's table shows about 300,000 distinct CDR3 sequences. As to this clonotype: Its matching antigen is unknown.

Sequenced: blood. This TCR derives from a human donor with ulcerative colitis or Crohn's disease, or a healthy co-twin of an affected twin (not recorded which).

CDR3 sequence: CASSSGTGVYEQYF. This chain uses TRBV7-2 with TRBJ2-7; TCRdb indicates TRBD1, and absent DNA this call remains unverified. The CDR3 sequence is 14 residues long. Germline V CDR1 and CDR2: SGHTA, FQGNSA.